This T cell receptor beta chain is drawn from a study of CD8 T cells in ankylosing spondylitis. Study results and caveats: Matched ankylosing spondylitis synovial fluid reportedly showed significant enrichment of disease-linked clones. Ankylosing spondylitis blood seemed to carry a telltale TCR beta motif made of under 10 highly homologous variants. CD8+ disease-linked clones were present at relatively low frequencies in blood. Some of these motif variants have turned up before, in reports on reactive arthritis synovial fluid and blood.

TCRdb ran MiXCR on the 5' RACE reads and lists one entry per CDR3 protein. The table has about 210,000 distinct CDR3 sequences, about 7% seen once. In this sample, this clonotype turned up a few times. The target antigen is unknown. The ends were cut back, 5 bases at V and 7 bases at J, with 15 bases in the middle. The CDR3 runs to 13 residues. The germline CDR1 and CDR2 sequences are MNHNS and SASEGT. The receptor comes from a male donor with ankylosing spondylitis. Specimen: blood, either unsorted or a sorted T cell fraction (not recorded which). J is TRBJ2-7 and V is TRBV6-1; D is ambiguous. CDR3 amino acids: CASSITSGLEQYF. The CDR3 DNA reads TGTGCCAGCAGTATTACGTCGGGTCTGGAGCAGTACTTC.